Following are 26 T cell receptor beta chains from one sample sequenced in a study. From the RT-PCR reads, TCRdb called clonotypes with MiXCR, one entry per CDR3 protein. Of about 680,000 distinct CDR3 sequences listed, approximately 14% were seen once; the top ten hold 3.6%. Sequencing was carried out using memory CD4+ T cells from blood. The receptors here all came from a female donor in good health, serving as a healthy control.

This clonotype was recorded only once. The V call is TRBV6-5, the J call TRBJ2-7, with D hard to call. Germline loops: CDR1 MNHEY, CDR2 SVGAGI. V lost 5 bases and J 4 bases, leaving 18 bases between the germline ends. The CDR3 has 15 residues. For the CDR3, the DNA is TGTGCCAGCAGTAAAGAAAAGGGAATACCTTACGAGCAGTACTTC. Translated, it gives CASSKEKGIPYEQYF.

This clonotype was counted between two and nine times. V gene TRBV7-3 combines with J gene TRBJ1-2, with D maybe TRBD1 (5 bases). The germline V gene encodes CDR1 SGHTA and CDR2 FQGTGA. V was clipped by 1 base and J by 8 bases, with 14 bases between them. The CDR3 length is 14 residues. As DNA, the CDR3 is TGTGCCAGCAGCTTAAGTTCAGGGTCTATGGGCTACACCTTC. This codes for CASSLSSGSMGYTF.

V gene TRBV27 combines with J gene TRBJ1-1, with TRBD1 as a possible D gene (6 bases). Germline CDR1 and CDR2: MNHEY and SMNVEV (reference sequence). The V gene lost 1 base and the J gene lost 1 base, with 10 bases spanning the gap. The CDR3 has 15 amino acids. The CDR3 DNA reads as TGTGCCAGCAGTTTATATCCGGGACAGAACACTGAAGCTTTCTTT. This encodes CASSLYPGQNTEAFF.

The chain carries TRBV6-2 or TRBV6-3 and TRBJ2-2, with a possible D match to TRBD2 (6 bases). The CDR3 spans 14 residues. Germline CDR1 and CDR2: MNHEY and SVGEGT. V lost 4 bases and J 6 bases, leaving 12 bases between the germline ends. CDR3 DNA sequence: TGTGCCAGCAGTTTGACTAGTGTGGCCGGGGAGCTGTTTTTT. This sequence encodes CASSLTSVAGELFF.

In its sample, this clonotype was seen a few times. As DNA, the CDR3 is TGTGCCAGCAGTTTCCAACAGTTCAATGAAAAACTGTTTTTT. It yields the protein CASSFQQFNEKLFF. This sequence joins TRBV28 and TRBJ1-4; D unresolved. This CDR3 spans 14 amino acids. Trimming took 3 bases from V and 5 from J, leaving 10 bases between them. In germline, CDR1 is MDHEN, CDR2 SYDVKM.

This clonotype was recorded at least ten times. CDR3 bases: TGTGCCAGCAGCTTTTGGGGGAACTCCTACGAGCAGTACTTC. The encoded protein is CASSFWGNSYEQYF. This chain links TRBV7-2 with TRBJ2-7; D is tentatively TRBD1 or TRBD2 (5 bases each). V lost 3 bases to trimming and J lost 0 bases, with 9 bases between them. This CDR3 is built from 14 residues. Per germline, CDR1 SGHTA and CDR2 FQGNSA. Full variable domain (remainder filled in from reference TRBV7-2 and TRBJ2-7): GAGVSQSPSNKVTEKGKDVELRCDPISGHTALYWYRQSLGQGLEFLIYFQGNSAPDKSGLPSDRFSAERTGGSVSTLTIQRTQQEDSAVYLCASSFWGNSYEQYFGPGTRLTVT.

This clonotype was counted ten times or more. The chain employs TRBV7-2 and TRBJ2-1; tentatively, D is TRBD1 (5 bases). CDR1 is SGHTA and CDR2 is FQGNSA in the germline V gene. V lost 5 bases and J 2 bases, leaving 10 bases between the germline ends. The CDR3 is 14 residues long. The CDR3 is CASSKQVTYNEQFF. CDR3 in DNA: TGTGCCAGCAGCAAACAGGTGACCTACAATGAGCAGTTCTTC.

In this sample, this clonotype turned up a few times. The chain combines TRBV12-3 or TRBV12-4 with TRBJ1-5; possibly TRBD1 for D (5 bases). This CDR3 region has 14 residues. Trimming took off 6 bases at V and 3 bases at J, with 12 bases between the two ends. The CDR3 region is CASRHSGTNQPQHF. DNA for the CDR3: TGTGCCAGCAGACACAGTGGGACCAATCAGCCCCAGCATTTT.

This clonotype appeared a few times. The rearrangement joins TRBV27 to TRBJ2-5; 13 bases are a match to TRBD2. This CDR3 contains 15 residues. The ends lost 6 bases at V and 0 bases at J; junction bases unmatched: 1. Germline V gives CDR1 MNHEY, CDR2 SMNVEV (reference sequence). The DNA of the CDR3 is TGTGCCAGCAGGGGACTAGCGGGATACCAAGAGACCCAGTACTTC. As protein: CASRGLAGYQETQYF.

The table lists this clonotype with a few counts. This chain links TRBV20-1 with TRBJ2-7; tentative D call: TRBD2 (6 bases). The CDR3 contains 15 residues. From germline, CDR1 is DFQATT and CDR2 SNEGSKA (reference sequence). Trimming cost V 3 bases and J 1 base, with 16 bases left between them. For the CDR3, the DNA is TGCAGTGCTAGTTTCGGGGACTCTACATCCTACGAGCAGTACTTC. Translating gives CSASFGDSTSYEQYF.

The chain couples TRBV20-1 to TRBJ2-2, with D maybe TRBD1 (6 bases). Trimming left V 4 bases short and J 6 bases short, with 18 bases between. The CDR3 runs 15 residues. Germline V gene sequence: CDR1 DFQATT, CDR2 SNEGSKA (reference sequence). The CDR3 spells CSAMTGGISAGELFF. The CDR3 DNA follows: TGCAGTGCTATGACAGGTGGAATCTCAGCCGGGGAGCTGTTTTTT.

This chain connects TRBV7-2 to TRBJ2-3; 8 nucleotides line up with TRBD1. Trimming at V came to 6 bases and at J to 2 bases, leaving 10 bases not matched to a gene. The CDR3 has 16 residues. Germline CDR1 reads SGHTA; CDR2 reads FQGNSA. The CDR3 is CASRRYRDRITDTQYF. For the CDR3, the DNA is TGTGCCAGCAGGCGATACCGGGACAGGATCACAGATACGCAGTATTTT.

This clonotype has only a few counts. The chain has TRBV28 and TRBJ2-7; possibly TRBD1 for D (6 bases). Trimming left V 5 bases short and J 2 bases short, with 13 bases between. This CDR3 has 14 residues. Germline V gives CDR1 MDHEN, CDR2 SYDVKM. The CDR3 DNA is TGTGCCAGCAGTCTGACAGGACCTCCCTACGAGCAGTACTTC. This encodes CASSLTGPPYEQYF.

The chain recombines TRBV29-1 with TRBJ2-2; tentatively, D is TRBD1 (6 bases). V was cut by 7 bases and J by 7 bases, with 19 bases left in between. The germline CDR1 and CDR2 sequences are SQVTM and ANQGSEA. CDR3 length: 14 residues. Written as DNA, the CDR3 is TGCAGCGGTACAGGGCAGTTAGGGTACGGGGAGCTGTTTTTT. Its translation is CSGTGQLGYGELFF.

The chain recombines TRBV20-1 with TRBJ2-5, with D unclear. With 1 base removed from V and 2 bases from J, the gap between germline ends came to 11 bases. CDR1 and CDR2 from the germline V gene are DFQATT and SNEGSKA (reference sequence). CDR3 length: 14 amino acids. The CDR3 reads CSARAFSEQETQYF. The CDR3 region has the DNA TGCAGTGCTAGAGCATTTTCGGAGCAAGAGACCCAGTACTTC.

This clonotype was seen a few times. V usage is TRBV12-3 or TRBV12-4 and J usage is TRBJ1-1; weak D call: TRBD1 (6 bases). The germline V and J ends were trimmed by 5 bases and 4 bases, with 17 bases remaining between them. The CDR3 sequence is 15 residues long. CDR3 nucleotides: TGTGCCAGCAGTAGACCAGGGGTATTGGGCACTGAAGCTTTCTTT. Translation: CASSRPGVLGTEAFF.

This clonotype was picked up a small number of times. The chain combines TRBV6-1 with TRBJ2-1; 8 nucleotides align to TRBD2. CDR3 length equals 16 residues. V trimming: 5 bases; J trimming: 12 bases; junction bases outside the gene matches: 18. Germline assignment: CDR1 MNHNS and CDR2 SASEGT. CDR3 amino acids: CASSSQLAAGREVQFF. The DNA for the CDR3 is TGTGCCAGCAGTTCCCAACTAGCGGCGGGGCGAGAAGTGCAGTTCTTC.

J is TRBJ2-2 and V is TRBV6-1; possible D gene TRBD2, 5 bases. This CDR3 contains 16 residues. Trimming stripped 3 bases from V and 6 bases from J, with 17 bases between. Germline CDR1 is MNHNS and CDR2 is SASEGT. CDR3 sequence: CASSDYSRVGAGELFF. For the CDR3, the DNA is TGTGCCAGCAGTGATTATAGTCGGGTGGGAGCCGGGGAGCTGTTTTTT.

The table lists this clonotype with many counts. This chain connects TRBV5-1 to TRBJ2-5, with 15 nucleotides matching TRBD2. The CDR3 covers 17 residues. V shed 6 bases, J shed 2 bases, and the junction held 8 bases outside the gene matches. Germline V gene sequence: CDR1 SGHRS, CDR2 YFSETQ. The CDR3 spells CASKPGLAGGSQETQYF. The DNA for the CDR3 is TGCGCCAGCAAGCCGGGACTAGCGGGAGGATCACAAGAGACCCAGTACTTC.

This clonotype showed up just a few times. J is TRBJ2-5 and V is TRBV5-6; D is possibly TRBD2 (6 bases). Between the trimmed V and J ends, which lost 1 base and 1 base, there was a span of 14 bases. From germline, CDR1 is SGHDT and CDR2 YYEEEE. This CDR3 spans 16 amino acids. CDR3 amino acids: CASSLFPGLTQETQYF. DNA for the CDR3: TGTGCCAGCAGCTTGTTTCCGGGACTTACCCAAGAGACCCAGTACTTC.

V is TRBV20-1 and J is TRBJ2-7, with 13 bases matching TRBD2. CDR3 length: 15 residues. Germline loops: CDR1 DFQATT, CDR2 SNEGSKA (reference sequence). The V and J ends lost 3 bases and 8 bases, in that order; junction bases with no gene match: 10. CDR3 nucleotide sequence: TGCAGTGCTAGGGGGGGACTAGCGGGACTTCGCCAGCAGTACTTC. It is translated as CSARGGLAGLRQQYF.

V gene TRBV6-5 combines with J gene TRBJ2-7, with 12 bases fitting TRBD1. With V trimmed by 2 bases and J by 2 bases, 4 bases remained unmatched. The CDR3 runs to 16 residues. In germline, CDR1 is MNHEY, CDR2 SVGAGI. DNA for the CDR3: TGTGCCAGCAGTTACCAGGGACAGGGGGCGGCCTACGAGCAGTACTTC. Translation gives CASSYQGQGAAYEQYF.

The V call is TRBV7-2, the J call TRBJ2-7; TRBD2 matches 8 bases. The CDR3 sequence is 15 residues long. Germline trimming cut 6 bases from V and 2 bases from J; bases unmatched to any gene: 9. Looked up from germline, CDR1 is SGHTA and CDR2 is FQGNSA. In DNA form, the CDR3 reads TGTGCCAGCAGGCCCCCGGGGGGGCCTACCTACGAGCAGTACTTC. This encodes CASRPPGGPTYEQYF.

This clonotype was observed a few times. The rearrangement joins TRBV9 to TRBJ2-5, with TRBD2 matching 10 bases. The V segment lost 6 bases and the J segment 5 bases; nucleotides outside the gene matches: 10. CDR1 SGDLS and CDR2 YYNGEE come from the germline V gene. The CDR3 is made up of 15 amino acids. The CDR3 region is CASNVAGTSVETQYF. The DNA for the CDR3 is TGTGCCAGCAATGTCGCCGGGACTAGCGTTGAGACCCAGTACTTC.

V usage is TRBV5-1 and J usage is TRBJ1-4; a weak D match, TRBD1 (5 bases). The V gene lost 0 bases and the J gene lost 4 bases, with 10 bases spanning the gap. This CDR3 has 15 residues. CDR1 is SGHRS and CDR2 is YFSETQ in the germline V gene. The CDR3 sequence: CASSLVIGDNEKLFF. CDR3 coding DNA: TGCGCCAGCAGCTTGGTGATAGGGGATAATGAAAAACTGTTTTTT.

This clonotype has a handful of counts. The rearrangement joins TRBV7-2 to TRBJ1-3; D call uncertain. The V gene's germline CDR1 is SGHTA and CDR2 FQGNSA. Trimming took 5 bases from V and 0 from J, leaving 11 bases between them. CDR3 length equals 15 residues. The CDR3 DNA is TGTGCCAGCAGCCAGGACTGGACCTCTGGAAACACCATATATTTT. It encodes CASSQDWTSGNTIYF. Full variable domain (missing parts from reference TRBV7-2 and TRBJ1-3): GAGVSQSPSNKVTEKGKDVELRCDPISGHTALYWYRQSLGQGLEFLIYFQGNSAPDKSGLPSDRFSAERTGGSVSTLTIQRTQQEDSAVYLCASSQDWTSGNTIYFGEGSWLTVV.